Below, 18 T cell receptor beta chains from the same sample are listed, as sequenced in a study of T cells after somatic rescue of genetic block. Generated by immunoSEQ multiplex PCR, the TCRdb table keeps only in-frame clones and is missing some. This sample has about 120,000 clones, with around nine tenths found just once. The sample was peripheral blood mononuclear cells (PBMCs). Source of these receptors: a young woman.

The rearrangement uses TRBV18 and TRBJ1-6; D is uncertain. Germline loops: CDR1 KGHSH, CDR2 LQKENI. V lost 0 bases to trimming and J lost 4 bases, with 10 bases between them. The CDR3 length is 16 residues. CDR3 nucleotide sequence: TGTGCCAGCTCACCACCAGGTGTCCTTTATAATTCACCCCTCCACTTT. It specifies CASSPPGVLYNSPLHF.

The gene calls are TRBV18 and TRBJ2-7, with TRBD2 matching 11 bases. The CDR3 has 13 residues. Germline-derived CDR1 and CDR2 are KGHSH and LQKENI. V lost 8 bases to trimming and J lost 4 bases; unmatched junction nucleotides: 4. In DNA form, the CDR3 reads TGTGCCAGCGCCCGACTAGCGGGATACGAGCAGTACTTC. Protein product: CASARLAGYEQYF. The whole variable domain, remainder taken from reference TRBV18 and TRBJ2-7, is NAGVMQNPRHLVRRRGQEARLRCSPMKGHSHVYWYRQLPEEGLKFMVYLQKENIIDESGMPKERFSAEFPKEGPSILRIQQVVRGDSAAYFCASARLAGYEQYFGPGTRLTVT.

The V gene is TRBV6-4, the J gene TRBJ1-2; 10 bases map to TRBD1. The CDR3 covers 14 residues. Germline V gene lookup returns CDR1 MRHNA and CDR2 SNTAGT. After removal of 6 bases from V and 2 bases from J, the junction contained 3 bases not matched to a gene. The CDR3 bases are TGTGCCAGCAGCCGGGACAGGGGAAACTATGGCTACACCTTC. It yields the protein CASSRDRGNYGYTF.

The chain recombines TRBV2 with TRBJ1-2; maybe TRBD1 (5 bases). The ends were cut back, 6 bases at V and 2 bases at J, with 22 bases in the middle. Germline assignment: CDR1 SNHLY and CDR2 FYNNEI. The CDR3 is made up of 17 amino acids. The CDR3: CASRERDGDLGNYGYTF. The CDR3 region has the DNA TGTGCCAGCAGAGAACGGGACGGAGATTTGGGAAACTATGGCTACACCTTC.

This clone was observed once. The chain uses TRBV7-3 and TRBJ2-2; 11 nucleotides agree with TRBD2. V was pared by 4 bases and J by 1 base, with 8 bases of the junction left unmatched. This CDR3 comprises 18 residues. The germline V gene encodes CDR1 SGHTA and CDR2 FQGTGA. CDR3 bases: TGTGCCAGCAGCTCATACGCCACTAGCGGGGGGAACACCGGGGAGCTGTTTTTT. It translates to CASSSYATSGGNTGELFF. Variable domain in full (rest from reference TRBV7-3 and TRBJ2-2): GAGVSQTPSNKVTEKGKYVELRCDPISGHTALYWYRQSLGQGPEFLIYFQGTGAADDSGLPNDRFFAVRPEGSVSTLKIQRTERGDSAVYLCASSSYATSGGNTGELFFGEGSRLTVL.

V gene TRBV4-3 combines with J gene TRBJ1-1; D ambiguous. The germline V and J ends were trimmed by 1 base and 0 bases, with 6 bases remaining between them. This CDR3 contains 14 residues. Looked up from germline, CDR1 is LGHNA and CDR2 is YSLEER. CDR3 in amino acids: CASSQAFMNTEAFF. CDR3 nucleotide sequence: TGCGCCAGCAGCCAAGCCTTTATGAACACTGAAGCTTTCTTT.

The CDR3 protein is CASSLTVASRKETQYF. In DNA form, the CDR3 reads TGCGCCAGCAGCCTCACAGTCGCCAGTCGTAAAGAGACCCAGTACTTC. This rearrangement joins TRBV4-3 to TRBJ2-5; D unresolved. V was trimmed by 4 bases and J by 3 bases, leaving 18 bases between them. CDR1 is LGHNA and CDR2 is YSLEER in the germline V gene. The CDR3 is 16 amino acids.

This rearrangement joins TRBV13 to TRBJ2-1; 8 bases are a match to TRBD2. CDR3 length: 14 residues. V lost 5 bases and J lost 7; bases outside the gene matches: 7. Germline V gene sequence: CDR1 PRHDT, CDR2 FYEKMQ (reference sequence). CDR3 bases: TGTGCCAGCAGCCGGGGGGGGCTGTCGAATGAGCAGTTCTTC. Protein product: CASSRGGLSNEQFF.

The chain links TRBV19 to TRBJ1-5, with a weak D call TRBD1 (5 bases). V lost 0 bases and J lost 6, with 15 bases in between. Germline loops: CDR1 LNHDA, CDR2 SQIVND (reference sequence). The CDR3 spans 16 residues. CDR3 DNA: TGTGCCAGTAGTATAGAGGGACTCTGGGCCGGTCAGCCCCAGCATTTT. Translation: CASSIEGLWAGQPQHF.

V gene TRBV6-4 combines with J gene TRBJ2-1, with 10 positions matching TRBD2. Germline CDR1 reads MRHNA; CDR2 reads SNTAGT. The V segment lost 5 bases and the J segment 8 bases; nucleotides outside the gene matches: 3. CDR3 length equals 13 residues. The CDR3 DNA is TGTGCCAGCAGTTTAGCGGGGGGCTATGAGCAGTTCTTC. Protein: CASSLAGGYEQFF.

This chain links TRBV30 with TRBJ1-6, with TRBD1 matching over 9 bases. CDR1 and CDR2 (germline): GTSNPN, SVGIG (reference sequence). The J segment lost 7 bases and the V segment lost 7 bases, leaving 8 bases of the junction unmatched. This CDR3 is 14 amino acids long. CDR3 protein: CASTWGQGNSPLHF. The CDR3, as DNA: TGTGCCTCCACTTGGGGACAGGGAAATTCACCCCTCCACTTT.

V is TRBV18 and J is TRBJ1-2, with D perhaps matching TRBD1 (6 bases). Germline V gives CDR1 KGHSH, CDR2 LQKENI. Trimming removed 3 bases at V and 2 bases at J, with 10 bases between. CDR3 length equals 14 residues. The CDR3 sequence: CASSPGGRNYGYTF. CDR3 sequence (DNA): TGTGCCAGCTCACCGGGGGGGCGAAACTATGGCTACACCTTC.

This rearrangement joins TRBV18 to TRBJ2-1; no definite D call. Germline assignment: CDR1 KGHSH and CDR2 LQKENI. This CDR3 is built from 16 residues. V lost 3 bases to trimming and J lost 2 bases, with 14 bases between them. The CDR3 DNA is TGTGCCAGCTCACCTATGAGTTCCAGCACCTACAATGAGCAGTTCTTC. Protein product: CASSPMSSSTYNEQFF.

The chain carries TRBV2 and TRBJ2-3, with TRBD2 identical over 10 bases. Per the germline V gene, CDR1 is SNHLY and CDR2 is FYNNEI. V was clipped by 7 bases and J by 4 bases; unmatched bases: 5. This CDR3 is 14 amino acids long. CDR3 sequence (DNA): TGTGCCAGCAAGGTAGCGGGGGGCTCAGATACGCAGTATTTT. Translation gives CASKVAGGSDTQYF.

This chain links TRBV7-3 with TRBJ2-3, with 10 bases aligning to TRBD2. This CDR3 is built from 15 residues. V shed 3 bases and J 6 bases; nucleotides not matched to a gene: 6. Germline values: CDR1 SGHTA, CDR2 FQGTGA. CDR3 DNA: TGTGCCAGCAGCTTGACTAGCGGGCCGGAGGATACGCAGTATTTT. It codes for CASSLTSGPEDTQYF.

The rearrangement uses TRBV5-5 and TRBJ2-3; D is uncertain. The V gene lost 0 bases and the J gene lost 2 bases, with 10 bases spanning the gap. CDR3 size: 15 residues. The germline V gene encodes CDR1 SGHKS and CDR2 YYEKEE (reference sequence). The CDR3 spells CASSLEWVVTDTQYF. The CDR3 DNA sequence: TGTGCCAGCAGCTTGGAGTGGGTGGTCACAGATACGCAGTATTTT.

The chain is built from TRBV5-6 and TRBJ2-5; D is uncertain. Trimming pared 5 bases from V and 6 bases from J, leaving 17 bases between. CDR1 and CDR2 from the germline V gene are SGHDT and YYEEEE. This CDR3 has 14 residues. The CDR3 region is CASSRRREAQTQYF. The CDR3 coding sequence is TGTGCCAGCAGTCGTAGAAGGGAAGCTCAGACCCAGTACTTC.

This chain links TRBV19 with TRBJ2-1; 8 nucleotides match TRBD2. V dropped 4 bases and J dropped 4; count of bases not matched to a gene: 3. Germline V CDR1 and CDR2: LNHDA, SQIVND (reference sequence). The CDR3 spans 14 residues. CDR3 bases: TGTGCCAGTAGTAAACGGGGGGGGTACAATGAGCAGTTCTTC. Amino acids: CASSKRGGYNEQFF. Full variable domain (outside the CDR3, taken from reference TRBV19 and TRBJ2-1): DGGITQSPKYLFRKEGQNVTLSCEQNLNHDAMYWYRQDPGQGLRLIYYSQIVNDFQKGDIAEGYSVSREKKESFPLTVTSAQKNPTAFYLCASSKRGGYNEQFFGPGTRLTVL.